This T cell receptor beta chain was found in a study of T cells in localized non-small cell lung cancer. Overall study results and limits: Longer overall survival was associated with a higher density of T cells in the blood. Among the top 100 tumor clones, a median about 59 appeared in adjacent lung. Only one tumor region went through sequencing, so heterogeneity may still be there. Uninvolved adjacent lung showed higher T cell clonality than tumor.

This clone was counted a single time. Its antigen remains unidentified. V lost 5 bases to trimming and J lost 4 bases, with 15 bases between them. The germline gives CDR1 SGHAT, CDR2 FQNNGV. The CDR3 has 15 residues. Here immunoSEQ multiplex PCR was the method, and the copy in TCRdb shows in-frame clones only, minus some. Among more than 15,000 clones listed, more than 75% were seen once. The origin of this receptor is a male donor aged 60 or older with stage I lung adenocarcinoma. V and J are TRBV11-2 and TRBJ2-1; D possibly corresponds to TRBD2 (6 bases). Source: peripheral blood, taken before any cancer treatment. The CDR3 DNA sequence: TGTGCCAGCAGCCACGGGGGTAGCGGTTACAATGAGCAGTTCTTC. Residues: CASSHGGSGYNEQFF.